This T cell receptor (beta chain) was found in a study of T cells in Graves' hyperthyroidism and ophthalmopathy. Study observations and caveats: Patients with ophthalmopathy were separated from those with stable hyperthyroidism by a 13 V-J model.

Comment on this clonotype: Its target is not known.

Trimming stripped 4 bases from V and 3 bases from J, with 12 bases between. CDR3 length: 13 amino acids. Germline V CDR1 and CDR2: DFQATT, SNEGSKA (reference sequence). Amplified regions were TCR beta CDR3 sequences from RNA transcripts. The HTBI primer set drove a first-round RT-PCR of the TCR CDR3. In TCRdb, the multiplex PCR reads were re-called with MiXCR into one record per CDR3 protein. The data show 690,000 or so distinct CDR3 sequences, with 15% to 20% seen just once and roughly 17% held by the top ten. The rearrangement joins TRBV20-1 to TRBJ1-2; no firm D call. The sequenced sample was blood. This receptor was identified in a woman between 45 and 60 years old with Graves' hyperthyroidism that later progressed to Graves' ophthalmopathy. The CDR3 protein is CSAITPGHYGYTF. In nucleotides, the CDR3 is TGCAGTGCTATTACACCGGGCCACTATGGCTACACCTTC.